The 7 T cell receptor beta chains below were found in one sample sequenced in a study of cytomegalovirus exposure and HLA in healthy donors (dated by TCRdb to about 2017). The library was prepared using the immunoSEQ multiplex PCR assay. For the multiplex PCR, a mixture combining 60 forward primers for TCR Vbeta segments and 13 reverse primers for TCR Jbeta segments was used. This is the immuneACCESS table as TCRdb keeps it, with only in-frame sequences that have V and J called. A part of the clones is gone; compared with another copy, unresolved V genes explain less than half, and the rest is unexplained. The sample data list 200,000 to 250,000 clones, and approximately 82% of these were observed just once. The top ten constitute about a tenth of the sample. The material sequenced was PBMCs. These receptors all stem from a woman aged 45-60 years in good health and CMV-seropositive.

The rearrangement uses TRBV29-1 and TRBJ1-2, with unresolved D. CDR3 length equals 12 residues. V was trimmed by 4 bases and J by 3 bases, leaving 9 bases between them. Germline assignment: CDR1 SQVTM and CDR2 ANQGSEA. CDR3 coding DNA: TGCAGCGTTGCGGGCGGGGACTATGGCTACACCTTC. This translates into CSVAGGDYGYTF.

The chain is built from TRBV5-6 and TRBJ1-1; 8 positions match TRBD1. The CDR3 has 15 residues. Germline V gene data show CDR1 as SGHDT and CDR2 as YYEEEE. V was pared by 4 bases and J by 1 base, with 6 bases of the junction left unmatched. The CDR3 coding sequence is TGTGCCAGCAGCCCCGACAGGGGTAAGAACACTGAAGCTTTCTTT. Amino acid sequence: CASSPDRGKNTEAFF.

The chain has TRBV5-1 and TRBJ2-5; tentative D call: TRBD2 (7 bases). The CDR3 covers 14 residues. With 4 bases removed from V and 5 bases from J, the gap between germline ends came to 15 bases. Germline-derived CDR1 and CDR2 are SGHRS and YFSETQ. CDR3 coding DNA: TGCGCCAGCAGCGGTCTAGGGGGGGAGGAGACCCAGTACTTC. Translation gives CASSGLGGEETQYF.

This rearrangement joins TRBV6-6 to TRBJ2-3; TRBD2 matches at 10 bases. This CDR3 is built from 14 residues. CDR1 and CDR2 from the germline V gene are MNHNY and SVGAGI (reference sequence). The J segment lost 1 base and the V segment lost 10 bases, leaving 5 bases of the junction unmatched. Written as DNA, the CDR3 is TGTGCCACCCAAGCGGGGGGGCGCACAGATACGCAGTATTTT. Its translation is CATQAGGRTDTQYF.

This chain connects TRBV18 to TRBJ1-1, with a tentative D call TRBD1 (6 bases). Trimming removed 5 bases from V and 4 bases from J, with 14 bases in between. The CDR3 totals 14 residues. Germline CDR1 KGHSH, CDR2 LQKENI. The CDR3 DNA is TGTGCCAGCTCAGAACCCAGGGGCGGCACTGAAGCTTTCTTT. Its translation is CASSEPRGGTEAFF.

This clone has a handful of counts. In nucleotides, the CDR3 is TGCGCCAGCAGCCAAGATCAGCGGGCAGGGGGGAAAGAAAAACTGTTTTTT. This sequence encodes CASSQDQRAGGKEKLFF. J is TRBJ1-4 and V is TRBV4-1, with TRBD1 matching over 7 bases. CDR1 and CDR2 (germline): MGHRA, YSYEKL. The CDR3 runs to 17 residues. J lost 8 bases, V lost 0 bases, and 12 bases had no gene match.

This chain connects TRBV10-3 to TRBJ2-5; TRBD2 is a possible D gene (5 bases). The CDR3 has 13 amino acids. Germline loops: CDR1 ENHRY, CDR2 SYGVKD. V was clipped by 3 bases and J by 5 bases, with 10 bases between them. The CDR3 DNA reads TGTGCCATCAGTGATACGAGGGTGGAGACCCAGTACTTC. Translating it yields CAISDTRVETQYF.